The 13 T cell receptor beta chains listed next were all sequenced from one sample in a study of cytomegalovirus exposure and HLA in healthy donors. PCR primers comprised 60 Vbeta and 13 Jbeta primers. Using immunoSEQ multiplex PCR, the repertoire was profiled, and TCRdb retains in-frame clones only, with some absent. The table records some 100,000 clones, roughly 76% of them present only once. The sample comprised PBMCs. All receptors come from a woman aged 45-65 years in good health and CMV-seropositive.

The chain employs TRBV11-2 and TRBJ2-3; D is undetermined. The CDR3 length is 11 residues. The ends were cut back, 3 bases at V and 6 bases at J, with 4 bases in the middle. Germline values: CDR1 SGHAT, CDR2 FQNNGV. The CDR3 here is CASSFYDTQYF. The DNA for the CDR3 is TGTGCCAGCAGCTTTTATGATACGCAGTATTTT.

Turning to this clone: The same CDR3 arises from other DNA sequences in this sample as well. This rearrangement joins TRBV7-8 to TRBJ1-2; D is undetermined. The CDR3 has 13 amino acids. The V end lost 5 bases, the J end lost 4 bases, and 11 bases lay between the germline ends. Looked up from germline, CDR1 is SGHVS and CDR2 is FQNEAQ. This chain's CDR3 is CASSPSLSYGYTF. The CDR3 nucleotides read TGTGCCAGCAGCCCCTCACTAAGCTATGGCTACACCTTC.

This clone is a singleton in its sample. The CDR3 loop reads CASSVDGTISYEQYF. In DNA, the CDR3 is TGTGCCAGCAGCGTAGACGGGACAATTTCCTACGAGCAGTACTTC. The J gene is TRBJ2-5, the V gene TRBV9; TRBD1 might be the D (6 bases). The J call may be wrong; the DNA end is better matched by TRBJ2-7. The CDR3 is made up of 15 amino acids. CDR1 is SGDLS, CDR2 YYNGEE, per germline.

The rearrangement links TRBV7-3 to TRBJ1-2, with D uncertain. This CDR3 is built from 15 residues. V was pared by 3 bases and J by 2 bases, with 13 bases between. CDR1 and CDR2 from the germline V gene are SGHTA and FQGTGA. DNA for the CDR3: TGTGCCAGCAGCTTGGGAGGGTTGCCGAACTATGGCTACACCTTC. This encodes CASSLGGLPNYGYTF.

Notes on this clone: Relative to the germline gene, one junction end is altered; a read error may explain this. The rearrangement uses TRBV2 and TRBJ1-1, with D perhaps TRBD1 (6 bases). Looked up from germline, CDR1 is SNHLY and CDR2 is FYNNEI. The CDR3 loop spans 14 amino acids. The CDR3 spells CASSDRTDNNEAFF. Here the CDR3 DNA reads TGTGCCAGCAGTGACAGGACAGATAACAATGAAGCTTTCTTT.

The chain couples TRBV5-1 to TRBJ2-7; D is perhaps TRBD1 (6 bases). Germline loops: CDR1 SGHRS, CDR2 YFSETQ. Between the trimmed V and J ends, which lost 0 bases and 0 bases, there was a span of 10 bases. This CDR3 is built from 15 residues. CDR3 region: CASSLEGTSSYEQYF. CDR3 nucleotides: TGCGCCAGCAGCTTGGAAGGGACATCCTCCTACGAGCAGTACTTC. Filled out from reference TRBV5-1 and TRBJ2-7, the complete variable domain reads KAGVTQTPRYLIKTRGQQVTLSCSPISGHRSVSWYQQTPGQGLQFLFEYFSETQRNKGNFPGRFSGRQFSNSRSEMNVSTLELGDSALYLCASSLEGTSSYEQYFGPGTRLTVT.

This rearrangement joins TRBV19 to TRBJ2-1; 9 nucleotides align to TRBD2. The length of the CDR3 is 15 residues. The V and J ends lost 5 bases and 9 bases, in that order; junction bases with no gene match: 11. Germline assignment: CDR1 LNHDA and CDR2 SQIVND (reference sequence). The CDR3 loop is CASSPPRVAGVEQFF. The CDR3 DNA reads as TGTGCCAGTAGTCCCCCCCGAGTAGCGGGGGTTGAGCAGTTCTTC. Together with reference TRBV19 and TRBJ2-1, the CDR3 gives the full variable domain: DGGITQSPKYLFRKEGQNVTLSCEQNLNHDAMYWYRQDPGQGLRLIYYSQIVNDFQKGDIAEGYSVSREKKESFPLTVTSAQKNPTAFYLCASSPPRVAGVEQFFGPGTRLTVL.

The chain links TRBV5-1 to TRBJ1-2; 9 positions match TRBD1. CDR3 length: 14 amino acids. Germline CDR1 is SGHRS and CDR2 is YFSETQ. With 6 bases clipped from V and 6 bases from J, the junction kept 9 bases outside the gene matches. CDR3 bases: TGCGCCAGCAAACCCGGGACAGGGTCCCATGGCTACACCTTC. Its translation: CASKPGTGSHGYTF.

The V gene is TRBV2, the J gene TRBJ1-2; D is uncertain. V lost 4 bases to trimming and J lost 8 bases, with 8 bases between them. Germline CDR1 and CDR2: SNHLY and FYNNEI. The CDR3 covers 11 residues. The CDR3 loop is CASSASVGYTF. As DNA, the CDR3 is TGTGCCAGCAGTGCTTCAGTCGGCTACACCTTC.

CDR3 DNA sequence: TGTGCCAGCAGCTCGGGACAGGGGGACACAGATACGCAGTATTTT. As protein: CASSSGQGDTDTQYF. V usage is TRBV7-6 and J usage is TRBJ2-3, with 11 bases fitting TRBD1. The CDR3 consists of 15 residues. J lost 2 bases, V lost 4 bases, and 2 bases had no gene match. Per germline, CDR1 SGHVS and CDR2 FNYEAQ.

This clone has a handful of counts. V gene TRBV7-8 combines with J gene TRBJ2-7; D is possibly TRBD1 (6 bases). From germline, CDR1 is SGHVS and CDR2 FQNEAQ. This CDR3 is built from 13 residues. The V end lost 3 bases, the J end lost 6 bases, and 12 bases lay between the germline ends. The CDR3 DNA follows: TGTGCCAGCAGCTTGTCCCGGGACACCGAGCAGTACTTC. It codes for CASSLSRDTEQYF.

The gene calls are TRBV5-8 and TRBJ1-1; 7 nucleotides agree with TRBD1. The germline CDR1 and CDR2 sequences are SGHTS and YDEGEE. The CDR3 totals 15 residues. The V and J ends lost 4 bases and 5 bases, in that order; junction bases with no gene match: 11. This CDR3 is CASSPLTGFKTEAFF. The CDR3 coding sequence is TGTGCCAGCAGCCCACTGACAGGGTTTAAGACTGAAGCTTTCTTT. The full variable domain, its missing parts supplied by reference TRBV5-8 and TRBJ1-1, is EAGVTQSPTHLIKTRGQQATLRCSPISGHTSVYWYQQALGLGLQFLLWYDEGEERNRGNFPPRFSGRQFPNYSSELNVNALELEDSALYLCASSPLTGFKTEAFFGQGTRLTVV.

Only a few counts were recorded for this clone. The V gene is TRBV15, the J gene TRBJ1-2; D ambiguous. The CDR3 totals 17 residues. Per germline, CDR1 LNHNV and CDR2 YYDKDF (reference sequence). The V end lost 1 base, the J end lost 2 bases, and 17 bases lay between the germline ends. CDR3 in amino acids: CATSRAPGVIDNYGYTF. The CDR3, as DNA: TGTGCCACCAGCAGAGCCCCCGGGGTGATAGACAACTATGGCTACACCTTC.